This entry concerns a single T cell receptor (beta chain). The sample comes from a study of blood T cell repertoires in COVID-19. This CDR3 comprises 15 residues. Germline CDR1 SGHTA, CDR2 FQGNSA. The V segment lost 1 base and the J segment 5 bases; nucleotides outside the gene matches: 5. In the original processing: The authors estimated nucleated cell counts from reference gene primer amplification. Clones were read by immunoSEQ multiplex PCR, and TCRdb kept only the in-frame ones, dropping some. V, J and clone size are taken as reported in that table, and D and trimming were inferred from the DNA itself. The sample holds roughly 100,000 clones, approximately 72% seen once.

Sequencing was done on a sample of peripheral blood. V usage is TRBV7-2 and J usage is TRBJ2-5, with TRBD2 matching 9 bases. The receptor was derived from a woman between 70 and 85 years old with acute or convalescent COVID-19. Here the CDR3 reads CASSLGGGGAETQYF. In DNA form, the CDR3 reads TGTGCCAGCAGCTTAGGGGGCGGGGGGGCGGAGACCCAGTACTTC.